Listed below are T cell receptor beta chains from one sample, sequenced in a study of radiation and T cells in renal cell carcinoma. TCRdb's table, derived via immunoSEQ multiplex PCR, lists solely in-frame clones and lacks some. The sample includes tens of thousands of clones, roughly 50% of them seen just once. The sequencing used tumor tissue, collected from a patient whose treatment was nephrectomy without radiotherapy. All receptors derive from a man between 35 and 55 years old with renal cell carcinoma. CDR3s include the opening cysteine and the closing phenylalanine or tryptophan. D genes are given only for firm matches. Rows give clone size only sometimes, using once, few, many, or a class for an expanded clone.

CASSWVGFRTEAFF	TGTGCCAGCAGCTGGGTGGGTTTTCGCACTGAAGCTTTCTTT	TRBV28	TRBJ1-1	.	.
CASSPPGQLQETQYF	TGTGCCAGCAGCCCTCCGGGACAGCTACAAGAGACCCAGTACTTC	TRBV2	TRBJ2-5	.	TRBD1
CASSLSSGGNEKLFF	TGTGCCAGCAGCTTATCCTCGGGAGGGAATGAAAAACTGTTTTTT	TRBV7-9	TRBJ1-4	.	.
CASKSSSYEQYF	TGTGCCAGCAAGAGTAGCTCCTACGAGCAGTACTTC	TRBV28	TRBJ2-7	many	.
CASTRTSGRANTGELFF	TGTGCCAGCACCAGGACTAGCGGGAGAGCGAACACCGGGGAGCTGTTTTTT	TRBV27	TRBJ2-2	.	TRBD2
CASSRFGGKSQPQHF	TGTGCCAGCAGTCGTTTCGGGGGGAAGAGTCAGCCCCAGCATTTT	TRBV6-5	TRBJ1-5	few	.
CASSLDSSSHQPQHF	TGCGCCAGCAGCTTGGACAGTTCATCCCATCAGCCCCAGCATTTT	TRBV5-1	TRBJ1-5	.	.
CASSLVPHILSSPLHF	TGTGCCAGCAGCTTAGTACCCCATATACTATCCTCACCCCTCCACTTT	TRBV7-2	TRBJ1-6	.	.
CASSLATGYDGYTF	TGCGCCAGCAGCTTGGCCACAGGGTACGACGGCTACACCTTC	TRBV5-1	TRBJ1-2	.	.
CASSPVVREYALGRQPQHF	TGTGCCAGCTCACCTGTGGTACGGGAATACGCTTTGGGACGGCAGCCCCAGCATTTT	TRBV18	TRBJ1-5	.	.
CASRLDRGRKGDTEAFF	TGTGCCAGCAGACTGGACAGGGGGCGGAAGGGGGACACTGAAGCTTTCTTT	TRBV28	TRBJ1-1	.	TRBD1
CASSLGGRALAGELFF	TGTGCCAGCAGCTTAGGCGGGAGAGCGTTAGCCGGGGAGCTGTTTTTT	TRBV7-9	TRBJ2-2	.	TRBD2
CASSLGGLAGAVNEQFF	TGTGCCAGCAGCTTGGGGGGACTAGCGGGAGCCGTCAATGAGCAGTTCTTC	TRBV7-9	TRBJ2-1	few	TRBD2
CASVDSNQPQHF	TGTGCAAGCGTGGATAGCAATCAGCCCCAGCATTTT	TRBV28	TRBJ1-5	many	.
CASSRDRFQPQHF	TGTGCCAGCAGCCGAGACAGGTTTCAGCCCCAGCATTTT	TRBV6-5	TRBJ1-5	.	.